The 9 T cell receptor beta chains below were found in one sample sequenced in a study of blood T cell repertoires in COVID-19. Sequencing was performed with immunoSEQ multiplex PCR; in TCRdb, only in-frame clones are kept and a portion is missing. The table shows approximately 450,000 clones, with 80% to 90% occurring only once. The specimen was PBMCs or T cells enriched from blood (not recorded which). The receptor source for this set is a young man who had recovered from COVID-19.

V gene TRBV6-2 or TRBV6-3 combines with J gene TRBJ2-1, with 8 bases matching TRBD2. CDR3 length: 17 amino acids. Germline CDR1 reads MNHEY; CDR2 reads SVGEGT. V dropped 1 base and J dropped 4; count of bases not matched to a gene: 9. DNA of the CDR3: TGTGCCAGCAGTTACTTAACCGGGACTAGTGAGTACAATGAGCAGTTCTTC. Protein sequence: CASSYLTGTSEYNEQFF.

The J gene is TRBJ1-1, the V gene TRBV28; no definite D call. CDR3 length: 15 amino acids. V lost 2 bases to trimming and J lost 0 bases, with 10 bases between them. Per the germline V gene, CDR1 is MDHEN and CDR2 is SYDVKM. CDR3 sequence: CASSLHSTVNTEAFF. CDR3 sequence (DNA): TGTGCCAGCAGTTTACATTCAACAGTGAACACTGAAGCTTTCTTT.

The rearrangement links TRBV18 to TRBJ2-5; tentatively, D is TRBD2 (6 bases). Germline V CDR1 and CDR2: KGHSH, LQKENI. The CDR3 is 16 amino acids. Between the trimmed V and J ends, which lost 5 bases and 5 bases, there was a span of 21 bases. The CDR3 spells CASSTLGSGGEETQYF. The CDR3, as DNA: TGTGCCAGCTCAACTTTGGGCTCCGGCGGGGAGGAGACCCAGTACTTC.

The chain carries TRBV18 and TRBJ1-3; 10 bases map to TRBD1. The trim removed 3 bases at V and 2 bases at J, leaving 7 bases unmatched. CDR3 length equals 17 residues. Per germline, CDR1 KGHSH and CDR2 LQKENI. CDR3 bases: TGTGCCAGCTCACCCTCGTCCGGGACAGGGGCTGGAAACACCATATATTTT. Amino acids: CASSPSSGTGAGNTIYF.

J is TRBJ1-4 and V is TRBV7-9, with D hard to call. Trimming removed 4 bases at V and 4 bases at J, with 13 bases between. The CDR3 is 15 residues long. The germline V gene has CDR1 SEHNR and CDR2 FQNEAQ (reference sequence). The CDR3 DNA reads TGTGCCAGCAGCTCGGTACGGGGAAATAATGAAAAACTGTTTTTT. It yields the protein CASSSVRGNNEKLFF. Full variable domain (outside the CDR3, taken from reference TRBV7-9 and TRBJ1-4): DTGVSQNPRHKITKRGQNVTFRCDPISEHNRLYWYRQTLGQGPEFLTYFQNEAQLEKSRLLSDRFSAERPKGSFSTLEIQRTEQGDSAMYLCASSSVRGNNEKLFFGSGTQLSVL.

The genes are TRBV4-2 and TRBJ2-7, with D perhaps matching TRBD1 (5 bases). Trimming stripped 4 bases from V and 0 bases from J, with 7 bases between. The CDR3 sequence is 13 residues long. Germline V CDR1 and CDR2: LGHNA, YNFKEQ. In DNA form, the CDR3 reads TGTGCCAGCAGCCCTACAGGCTCCTACGAGCAGTACTTC. Translation: CASSPTGSYEQYF.

The chain uses TRBV29-1 and TRBJ2-7; TRBD2 matches at 9 bases. Germline CDR1 SQVTM, CDR2 ANQGSEA. This CDR3 region has 12 residues. V shed 6 bases, J shed 5 bases, and the junction held 5 bases outside the gene matches. Here the CDR3 DNA reads TGCAGCGTAAATCTAGCGGGAAACGAGCAGTACTTC. Its protein product is CSVNLAGNEQYF.

V and J are TRBV3-1 (or the pseudogene TRBV3-2) and TRBJ2-7; 9 positions match TRBD2. CDR1 is LGHDT, CDR2 YNNKEL, per germline (reference sequence). CDR3 size: 18 residues. Trimming removed 1 base from V and 7 bases from J; junction bases left unmatched: 17. The CDR3 reads CASSQGNSGIPRGGEQYF. DNA of the CDR3: TGTGCCAGCAGCCAAGGGAATAGCGGTATCCCGCGGGGGGGGGAGCAGTACTTC.

The V and J genes are TRBV28 and TRBJ1-4, with 9 bases matching TRBD1. The CDR3 loop spans 15 amino acids. V lost 6 bases and J lost 4; bases outside the gene matches: 6. The V gene's germline CDR1 is MDHEN and CDR2 SYDVKM. CDR3 protein: CASSSPGQGNEKLFF. CDR3 coding DNA: TGTGCCAGCAGCTCACCGGGACAGGGTAATGAAAAACTGTTTTTT.